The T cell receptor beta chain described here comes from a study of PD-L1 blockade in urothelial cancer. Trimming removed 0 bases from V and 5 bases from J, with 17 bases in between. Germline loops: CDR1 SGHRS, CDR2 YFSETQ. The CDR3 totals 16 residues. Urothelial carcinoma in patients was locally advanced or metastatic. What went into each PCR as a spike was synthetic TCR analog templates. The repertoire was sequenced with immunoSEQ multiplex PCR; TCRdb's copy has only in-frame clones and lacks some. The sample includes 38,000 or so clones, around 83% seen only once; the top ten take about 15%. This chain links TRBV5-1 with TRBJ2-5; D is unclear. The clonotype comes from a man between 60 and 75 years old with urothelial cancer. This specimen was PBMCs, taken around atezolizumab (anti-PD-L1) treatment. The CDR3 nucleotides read TGCGCCAGCAGCTTGGCGACTCTCCGGCCGTGGGAGACCCAGTACTTC. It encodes CASSLATLRPWETQYF.